The T cell receptor (beta chain) described here comes from a study of post-analysis software for immune sequencing data. TCR beta cDNA libraries had unique molecular identifiers. About 500,000 cDNA molecules were obtained per 1 to 10 million input T cells. Via MiXCR, TCRdb re-called the PCR reads, giving one row per CDR3 protein. The data contain about 430,000 distinct CDR3 sequences, approximately 38% of them singletons. This clonotype showed up just once. Its antigen is not known. Study-wide results and limits: Normalized Chao1 diversity was significantly reduced in patients versus controls.

The origin of this receptor is a girl aged 2 to 10 with multiple sclerosis. Sequenced material: blood.

The CDR3 DNA follows: TGCAGTGCTAGAGGAGAAGGGAACACTGAAGCTTTCTTT. Protein product: CSARGEGNTEAFF. The gene calls are TRBV20-1 and TRBJ1-1; D not resolved. Looked up from germline, CDR1 is DFQATT and CDR2 is SNEGSKA (reference sequence). V was trimmed by 1 base and J by 1 base, leaving 7 bases between them. The CDR3 runs 13 residues.